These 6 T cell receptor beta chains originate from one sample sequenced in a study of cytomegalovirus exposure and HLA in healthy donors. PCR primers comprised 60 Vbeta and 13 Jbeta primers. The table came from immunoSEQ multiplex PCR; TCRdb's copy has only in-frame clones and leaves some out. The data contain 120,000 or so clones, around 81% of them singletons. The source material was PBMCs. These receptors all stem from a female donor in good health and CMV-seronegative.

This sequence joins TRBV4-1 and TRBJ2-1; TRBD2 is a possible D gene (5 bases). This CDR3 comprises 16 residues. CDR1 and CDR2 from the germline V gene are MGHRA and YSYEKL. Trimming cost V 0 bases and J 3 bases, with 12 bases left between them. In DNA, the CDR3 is TGCGCCAGCAGCCAAGATCCCAGCGGAGTCTACAATGAGCAGTTCTTC. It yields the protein CASSQDPSGVYNEQFF.

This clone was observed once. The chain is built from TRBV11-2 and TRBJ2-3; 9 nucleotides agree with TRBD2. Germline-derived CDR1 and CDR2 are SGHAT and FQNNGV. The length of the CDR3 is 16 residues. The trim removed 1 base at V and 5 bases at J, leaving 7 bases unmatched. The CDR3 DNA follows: TGTGCCAGCAGCTTAGTATGGCGGGGGGGAGGAGATACGCAGTATTTT. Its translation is CASSLVWRGGGDTQYF.

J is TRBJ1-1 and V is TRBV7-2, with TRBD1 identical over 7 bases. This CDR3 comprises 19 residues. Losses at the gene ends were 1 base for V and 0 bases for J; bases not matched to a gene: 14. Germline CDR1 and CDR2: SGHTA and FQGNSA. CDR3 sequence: CASSLDRGQYPIMNTEAFF. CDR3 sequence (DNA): TGTGCCAGCAGCTTAGATAGGGGACAGTACCCCATCATGAACACTGAAGCTTTCTTT. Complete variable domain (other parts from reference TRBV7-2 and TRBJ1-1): GAGVSQSPSNKVTEKGKDVELRCDPISGHTALYWYRQSLGQGLEFLIYFQGNSAPDKSGLPSDRFSAERTGGSVSTLTIQRTQQEDSAVYLCASSLDRGQYPIMNTEAFFGQGTRLTVV.

CDR3 region: CASQGTATDTQYF. The CDR3 DNA reads TGTGCCAGCCAAGGGACTGCCACAGATACGCAGTATTTT. This chain connects TRBV18 to TRBJ2-3, with D maybe TRBD2 (6 bases). Germline loops: CDR1 KGHSH, CDR2 LQKENI. Deletions cut 8 bases from V and 2 bases from J, with 11 bases between. The CDR3 sequence is 13 residues long.

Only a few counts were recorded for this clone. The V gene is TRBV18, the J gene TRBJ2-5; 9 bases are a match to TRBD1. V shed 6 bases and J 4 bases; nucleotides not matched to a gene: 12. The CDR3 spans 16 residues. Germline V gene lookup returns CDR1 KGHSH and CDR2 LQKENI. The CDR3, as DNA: TGTGCCAGCTCGTCCGGGACAGGGATTAACGGAGAGACCCAGTACTTC. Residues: CASSSGTGINGETQYF.

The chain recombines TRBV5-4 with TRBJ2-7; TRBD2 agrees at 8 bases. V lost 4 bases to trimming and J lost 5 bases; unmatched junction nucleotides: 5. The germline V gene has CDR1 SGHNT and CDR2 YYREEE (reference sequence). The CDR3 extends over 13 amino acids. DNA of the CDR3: TGTGCCAGCAGCGAAGGGACTAGAGACGAGCAGTACTTC. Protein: CASSEGTRDEQYF.